The sequence of this T cell receptor beta chain was determined in a study of shared clonotypes between healthy human individuals. The data were produced by immunoSEQ multiplex PCR, yet TCRdb's version contains in-frame clones alone and is incomplete. Of 650,000 to 800,000 clones detected, approximately 77% appear once; the ten largest clones hold about 1.8%. Trimming removed 11 bases at V and 4 bases at J, with 11 bases between. Germline V CDR1 and CDR2: MDHEN, SYDVKM. The CDR3 runs to 11 residues. The sample holds a few counts of this clone. V usage is TRBV28 and J usage is TRBJ1-2, with D maybe TRBD1 (5 bases). The sequence derives from a woman between 25 and 40 years old in good health. The sample taken for sequencing was memory CD4+ T cells sorted from blood. Subset indicated: CD45RA-negative fraction. The CDR3 spells CAGQTVYGYTF. The CDR3 DNA sequence: TGTGCCGGCCAGACAGTCTATGGCTACACCTTC.